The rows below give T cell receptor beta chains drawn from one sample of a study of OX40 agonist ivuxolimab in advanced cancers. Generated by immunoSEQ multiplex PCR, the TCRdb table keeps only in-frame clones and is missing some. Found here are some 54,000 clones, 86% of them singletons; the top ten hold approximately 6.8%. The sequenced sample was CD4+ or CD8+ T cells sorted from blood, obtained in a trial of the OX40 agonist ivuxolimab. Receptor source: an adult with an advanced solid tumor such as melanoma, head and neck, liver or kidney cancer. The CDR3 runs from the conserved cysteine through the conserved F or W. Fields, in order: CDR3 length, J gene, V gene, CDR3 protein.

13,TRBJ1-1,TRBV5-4,CASSLTGDTEAFF
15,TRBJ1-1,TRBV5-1,CASSVDGQVVTEAFF
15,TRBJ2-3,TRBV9,CASSVIPGVGDTQYF
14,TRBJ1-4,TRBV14,CASSPWTGNEKLFF
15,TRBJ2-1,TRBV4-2,CASSPTDYLNNEQFF
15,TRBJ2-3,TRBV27,CASSSGTEFTDTQYF
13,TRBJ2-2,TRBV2,CASNPGGTGELFF
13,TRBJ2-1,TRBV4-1,CASSQAAPGSEFF
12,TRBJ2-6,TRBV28,CASSSGANVLTF
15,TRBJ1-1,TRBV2,CARVVDGSLNTEAFF
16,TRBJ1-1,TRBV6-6,CASSYSIFGDNSEAFF
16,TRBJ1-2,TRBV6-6,CASSYIITGGNYGYTF
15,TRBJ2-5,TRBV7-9,CASSPTGTEKETQYF
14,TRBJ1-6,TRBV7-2,CASTSITETSPLHF
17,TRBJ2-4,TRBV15,CATSRDPPQGRLFIQYF
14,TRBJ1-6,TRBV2,CASSGQPTNSPLHF
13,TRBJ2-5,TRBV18,CASSALGEETQYF
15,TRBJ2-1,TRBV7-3,CASSLQGARGNEQFF
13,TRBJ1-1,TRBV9,CASSVFGAREAFF
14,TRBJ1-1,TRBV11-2,CASSPPARNTEAFF
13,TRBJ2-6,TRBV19,CASRTSGANVLTF
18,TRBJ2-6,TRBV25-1,CASSEGHGQGFGANVLTF
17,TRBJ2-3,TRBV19,CASSKLAGGPGTDTQYF
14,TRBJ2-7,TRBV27,CASSIRDRDYEQYF
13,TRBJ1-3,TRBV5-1,CASSLTVGNTIYF
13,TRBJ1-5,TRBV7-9,CASSFRENQPQHF
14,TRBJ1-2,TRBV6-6,CASSYSSKHYGYTF
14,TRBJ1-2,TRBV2,CASSENTWSHGYTF
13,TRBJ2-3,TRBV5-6,CASRGRVRDTQYF
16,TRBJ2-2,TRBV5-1,CASSLRQLANTGELFF
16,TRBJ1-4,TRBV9,CASSPDFSATNEKLFF
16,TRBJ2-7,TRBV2,CASTHGGGQGVYEQYF